The rows below give T cell receptor beta chains drawn from one sample of a study of blood T cell repertoires in COVID-19. The assay was immunoSEQ multiplex PCR, and TCRdb's table has in-frame clones only and misses some. The repertoire holds 90,000 to 150,000 clones, with approximately 87% as singletons. Sample: peripheral blood. The source of these receptors is a man between 65 and 85 years old who had recovered from COVID-19. The CDR3 runs from the conserved cysteine through the conserved F or W. A D gene is named only where the DNA matches it firmly. Clone size, where shown, is once, few, many, or a class for clones that have expanded.

V	J	D	size	CDR3	DNA
TRBV14	TRBJ2-7	TRBD1	.	CASSQRDSSYEQYF	TGTGCCAGCAGCCAACGGGACAGCTCCTACGAGCAGTACTTC
TRBV18	TRBJ1-5	TRBD1	few	CASSPGLQGAQPQHF	TGTGCCAGCTCACCAGGTTTGCAGGGGGCTCAGCCCCAGCATTTT
TRBV27	TRBJ2-6	.	.	CASSRTSGSPSGANVLTF	TGTGCCAGCAGCCGGACAAGCGGGTCCCCCTCTGGGGCCAACGTCCTGACTTTC
TRBV19	TRBJ2-1	TRBD2	.	CASSPRTSGISYNEQFF	TGTGCCAGTAGTCCTCGGACTAGCGGGATATCCTACAATGAGCAGTTCTTC
TRBV23-1	TRBJ1-6	TRBD1	.	CASSHSYRGSSYNSPLHF	TGCGCCAGCAGTCACTCCTACAGGGGGAGCTCCTATAATTCACCCCTCCACTTT
TRBV1	TRBJ2-2	.	.	CTSSFGVRLNTGELFF	TGCACCAGCAGCTTCGGAGTTCGTTTGAACACCGGGGAGCTGTTTTTT
TRBV24-1	TRBJ2-1	.	.	CATSLPKRGAGDNEQFF	TGTGCCACCAGTCTTCCAAAAAGGGGGGCGGGAGACAATGAGCAGTTCTTC
TRBV5-1	TRBJ1-1	.	.	CASSQTPGDRAFF	TGCGCCAGCAGCCAAACCCCGGGAGACCGAGCTTTCTTT
TRBV21-1	TRBJ1-1	.	.	CASSRTIPGQGKLGTEAFF	TGTGCCAGCAGCAGAACTATACCGGGACAGGGAAAGTTGGGCACTGAAGCTTTCTTT
TRBV28	TRBJ2-6	.	.	CASRPSGGANVLTF	TGTGCCAGCAGGCCCTCTGGCGGGGCCAACGTCCTGACTTTC
TRBV19	TRBJ2-7	TRBD1	.	CASKTRTGDFYEQYF	TGTGCCAGCAAAACCCGGACAGGGGACTTTTACGAGCAGTACTTC
TRBV4-2	TRBJ2-2	TRBD1	.	CASSQGQGATGELFF	TGTGCCAGCAGCCAAGGACAGGGAGCCACCGGGGAGCTGTTTTTT
TRBV7-9	TRBJ1-2	.	.	CASSITSGDGYTF	TGTGCCAGCAGCATTACCTCAGGGGATGGCTACACCTTC
TRBV5-1	TRBJ2-5	.	.	CASSRTVEETQYF	TGCGCCAGCAGCCGGACAGTGGAAGAGACCCAGTACTTC
TRBV28	TRBJ1-4	TRBD1	.	CASEGAGFSVEKLFF	TGTGCCAGCGAGGGGGCAGGTTTTTCTGTTGAAAAACTGTTTTTT
TRBV24-1	TRBJ2-1	TRBD1	.	CATSDLRPGQGMGEQFF	TGTGCCACCAGTGATTTACGGCCGGGACAGGGTATGGGTGAGCAGTTCTTC
TRBV18	TRBJ2-1	TRBD2	.	CASSRKTSGDSYNEQFF	TGTGCCAGCTCACGCAAAACTAGCGGGGACTCCTACAATGAGCAGTTCTTC
TRBV3-1/TRBV3-2	TRBJ2-2	.	.	CASSRWTVNTGELFF	TGTGCCAGCAGCCGATGGACAGTAAACACCGGGGAGCTGTTTTTT
TRBV2	TRBJ2-7	TRBD1	.	CASQGNRGKAYEQYF	TGTGCCAGCCAAGGGAACAGGGGAAAAGCCTACGAGCAGTACTTC
TRBV6-5	TRBJ1-1	.	.	CASSPQVNTEAFF	TGTGCCAGCAGTCCTCAGGTGAACACTGAAGCTTTCTTT
TRBV20-1	TRBJ1-2	.	.	CSARVSYGYTF	TGCAGTGCTAGAGTCAGCTATGGCTACACCTTC
TRBV5-1	TRBJ2-3	TRBD2	.	CASSSLAGEDTQYF	TGCGCCAGCAGCTCTTTAGCGGGAGAGGATACGCAGTATTTT
TRBV11-1	TRBJ1-2	.	.	CASSLAGVRYGYTF	TGTGCCAGCAGCTTAGCAGGGGTCCGCTATGGCTACACCTTC
TRBV5-1	TRBJ1-6	.	.	CASSLRSGDNSPLHF	TGCGCCAGCAGCTTGCGCTCAGGCGACAATTCACCCCTCCACTTT
TRBV11-2	TRBJ2-3	.	.	CASSFTLRTDTQYF	TGTGCCAGCAGCTTCACCCTACGGACAGATACGCAGTATTTT
TRBV10-1	TRBJ2-3	TRBD2	few	CASSESPGTSGDSDTQYF	TGCGCCAGCAGTGAGTCGCCTGGGACTAGCGGGGATTCAGATACGCAGTATTTT
TRBV28	TRBJ2-7	TRBD1	.	CASSFRRGQRSVEQYF	TGTGCCAGCAGTTTCCGCAGGGGGCAAAGGTCGGTCGAGCAGTACTTC
TRBV5-6	TRBJ2-7	TRBD2	once	CASSLGVAGDYEQYF	TGTGCCAGCAGCTTGGGAGTTGCGGGAGATTACGAGCAGTACTTC
TRBV11-3	TRBJ2-3	.	few	CASSSFSEDTQYF	TGTGCCAGCAGCTCTTTTAGCGAAGATACGCAGTATTTT
TRBV15	TRBJ2-3	TRBD1	.	CATSAPGTVLKDTQYF	TGTGCCACCAGCGCCCCCGGGACAGTTCTTAAAGATACGCAGTATTTT
TRBV4-3	TRBJ2-1	.	once	CASSQGVQGYEQFF	TGCGCCAGCAGCCAAGGGGTACAGGGCTATGAGCAGTTCTTC
TRBV7-3	TRBJ2-2	.	.	CASSLSTSGELFF	TGTGCCAGCAGCTTAAGTACTTCCGGGGAGCTGTTTTTT
TRBV18	TRBJ2-1	.	.	CASSPGSNEQFF	TGTGCCAGCTCACCAGGGAGCAATGAGCAGTTCTTC
TRBV5-4	TRBJ1-1	.	.	CASSLIGSGEKAFF	TGTGCCAGCAGCTTGATTGGTTCTGGGGAGAAAGCTTTCTTT
TRBV5-4	TRBJ2-7	TRBD1	.	CASSVDRGDYEQYF	TGTGCCAGCAGCGTCGACAGGGGAGACTACGAGCAGTACTTC
TRBV7-9	TRBJ1-5	.	once	CASSSGSNQPQHF	TGTGCCAGCAGCTCTGGCAGCAATCAGCCCCAGCATTTT
TRBV6-5	TRBJ1-1	.	.	CASSPRGGDTEAFF	TGTGCCAGCAGTCCTCGGGGGGGTGACACTGAAGCTTTCTTT
TRBV6-5	TRBJ2-3	TRBD1	.	CASISTGTGADTQYF	TGTGCCAGCATTTCGACCGGGACAGGGGCAGATACGCAGTATTTT
TRBV28	TRBJ2-2	.	.	CATRGGSGNTGELFF	TGTGCCACCCGGGGTGGTAGCGGAAACACCGGGGAGCTGTTTTTT
TRBV4-2	TRBJ2-7	TRBD2	.	CASSPGSLAGAHEQYF	TGTGCCAGCAGCCCCGGATCGCTAGCGGGAGCCCACGAGCAGTACTTC
TRBV18	TRBJ2-3	.	.	CASSLRQVGRTSTDTQYF	TGTGCCAGCTCACTGCGCCAGGTCGGGCGGACTAGCACAGATACGCAGTATTTT
TRBV19	TRBJ1-2	.	.	CASSRQDYGYTF	TGTGCCAGTAGTAGACAGGACTATGGCTACACCTTC
TRBV27	TRBJ1-2	TRBD1	few	CARSTGNYGYTF	TGTGCCAGGTCGACAGGGAACTATGGCTACACCTTC